The next 15 T cell receptor beta chains were all read from a single sample in a study of radiotherapy plus CTLA-4 blockade in lung cancer. This table comes from immunoSEQ multiplex PCR, and its TCRdb copy is limited to in-frame clones, with some not included. The data contain some 94,000 clones, roughly 85% of them singletons. Here the sequenced sample was peripheral blood, taken from a patient treated with radiotherapy plus ipilimumab. These receptors originate from a human donor with non-small cell lung cancer that progressed on radiotherapy plus ipilimumab.

The chain is built from TRBV18 and TRBJ1-4; D not resolved. The V end lost 4 bases, the J end lost 5 bases, and 14 bases lay between the germline ends. Per germline, CDR1 KGHSH and CDR2 LQKENI. The CDR3 contains 15 residues. The CDR3 reads CASSRRDAENEKLFF. The CDR3 DNA reads as TGTGCCAGCTCACGGCGGGATGCAGAGAATGAAAAACTGTTTTTT.

This chain joins TRBV14 and TRBJ1-1; possibly TRBD1 for D (6 bases). The CDR3 is made up of 18 amino acids. The germline V and J ends were trimmed by 1 base and 0 bases, with 18 bases remaining between them. CDR1 and CDR2 (germline): SGHDN, FVKESK. The CDR3 sequence: CASSQVRPMQGLNTEAFF. In nucleotides, the CDR3 is TGTGCCAGCAGCCAAGTGCGTCCGATGCAGGGGCTGAACACTGAAGCTTTCTTT.

This sequence joins TRBV19 and TRBJ2-2; the match to TRBD1 covers 10 bases. J was trimmed by 5 bases and V by 4 bases; bases with no gene match: 7. Germline V gene lookup returns CDR1 LNHDA and CDR2 SQIVND (reference sequence). This CDR3 is built from 16 residues. CDR3 nucleotide sequence: TGTGCCAGTAGTAGGACGACAGGGGGCCGGACCGGGGAGCTGTTTTTT. This gives the protein CASSRTTGGRTGELFF.

The chain is built from TRBV7-9 and TRBJ2-1; 12 bases are shared with TRBD2. Trimming at V came to 5 bases and at J to 7 bases, leaving 9 bases not matched to a gene. The CDR3 spans 16 residues. In germline, CDR1 is SEHNR, CDR2 FQNEAQ (reference sequence). The CDR3 loop is CASSPSSGRALNEQFF. CDR3 sequence (DNA): TGTGCCAGCAGCCCGTCTAGCGGGAGGGCCCTGAATGAGCAGTTCTTC.

This sequence joins TRBV11-2 and TRBJ1-1; D not resolved. Germline V gene lookup returns CDR1 SGHAT and CDR2 FQNNGV. The ends were cut back, 0 bases at V and 1 base at J, with 15 bases in the middle. CDR3 size: 17 residues. The CDR3 protein is CASSLDRSPPENTEAFF. For the CDR3, the DNA is TGTGCCAGCAGCTTAGATCGGAGTCCCCCGGAGAACACTGAAGCTTTCTTT.

The chain employs TRBV29-1 and TRBJ1-2; the D gene is possibly TRBD1 (5 bases). V lost 3 bases, J lost 2 bases, and 10 bases lay in between. Germline loops: CDR1 SQVTM, CDR2 ANQGSEA. The CDR3 spans 13 residues. Written as DNA, the CDR3 is TGCAGCGTTGACGGGGGGTCAAACTATGGCTACACCTTC. Residues: CSVDGGSNYGYTF.

The chain's CDR3 is CASSLATTLMEQYF. For the CDR3, the DNA is TGCGCCAGCAGCTTGGCGACCACCTTAATGGAGCAGTACTTC. The chain is built from TRBV5-1 and TRBJ2-7; D is undetermined. V gave up 0 bases and J gave up 7 bases, with 14 bases separating them. The CDR3 totals 14 residues. CDR1 and CDR2 (germline): SGHRS, YFSETQ.

The chain combines TRBV19 with TRBJ2-1, with TRBD2 matching over 10 bases. CDR3 length equals 17 residues. The V gene's germline CDR1 is LNHDA and CDR2 SQIVND (reference sequence). Unmatched junction bases numbered 8, after V lost 5 bases and J lost 1 base. In DNA, the CDR3 is TGTGCCAGTAGTGCCGGCGCAGCGGGAGGGTCCTACAATGAGCAGTTCTTC. Amino acids: CASSAGAAGGSYNEQFF.

The chain is built from TRBV5-4 and TRBJ2-1; D not certain. The CDR3 length is 14 residues. Trimming shortened V by 1 base and J by 7 bases, and 12 bases separated the two germline ends. Germline V gives CDR1 SGHNT, CDR2 YYREEE (reference sequence). The CDR3 DNA reads TGTGCCAGCAGCTTGTGGAACGGCCTAAATGAGCAGTTCTTC. It translates to CASSLWNGLNEQFF.

This chain joins TRBV29-1 and TRBJ1-2, with no clear D. This CDR3 has 14 amino acids. Between the trimmed V and J ends, which lost 0 bases and 1 base, there was a span of 9 bases. The germline gives CDR1 SQVTM, CDR2 ANQGSEA. CDR3 sequence reads: CSVEDHEGNYGYTF. The CDR3 coding sequence is TGCAGCGTTGAAGATCATGAGGGTAACTATGGCTACACCTTC.

The chain recombines TRBV2 with TRBJ1-3; tentatively, D is TRBD1 (6 bases). Germline-derived CDR1 and CDR2 are SNHLY and FYNNEI. The CDR3 consists of 17 residues. The ends were cut back, 4 bases at V and 0 bases at J, with 16 bases in the middle. This chain's CDR3 is CASSGLGGGVSGNTIYF. CDR3 coding DNA: TGTGCCAGCAGTGGTTTAGGAGGGGGGGTCTCTGGAAACACCATATATTTT. Drawing the rest from reference TRBV2 and TRBJ1-3, the complete variable domain is EPEVTQTPSHQVTQMGQEVILRCVPISNHLYFYWYRQILGQKVEFLVSFYNNEISEKSEIFDDQFSVERPDGSNFTLKIRSTKLEDSAMYFCASSGLGGGVSGNTIYFGEGSWLTVV.

The chain carries TRBV4-1 and TRBJ2-5; no definite D call. Germline CDR1 reads MGHRA; CDR2 reads YSYEKL. The CDR3 length is 15 residues. V was cut by 11 bases and J by 0 bases, with 19 bases left in between. CDR3 in amino acids: CASAHSATYQETQYF. DNA of the CDR3: TGCGCCTCCGCCCATTCCGCTACGTACCAAGAGACCCAGTACTTC.

The rearrangement uses TRBV11-1 and TRBJ2-1, with D tentatively TRBD1 (6 bases). The length of the CDR3 is 15 residues. The V and J ends lost 5 bases and 6 bases respectively, with 17 bases between them. Germline V gives CDR1 SGHAT, CDR2 FQDESV (reference sequence). The CDR3 bases are TGTGCCAGCAGCCATCCGGGACAAGCTATCAATGAGCAGTTCTTC. Its protein product is CASSHPGQAINEQFF.

The V call is TRBV10-3, the J call TRBJ2-2; 9 nucleotides agree with TRBD2. Germline trimming cut 4 bases from V and 1 base from J; bases unmatched to any gene: 1. The germline V gene encodes CDR1 ENHRY and CDR2 SYGVKD. CDR3 size: 15 residues. CDR3 loop: CAISGLAENTGELFF. The DNA for the CDR3 is TGTGCCATCAGTGGACTAGCGGAGAACACCGGGGAGCTGTTTTTT.

This CDR3 reads CASSSDRDHEQYF. CDR3 in DNA: TGTGCCAGCAGCTCGGACAGGGACCACGAGCAGTACTTC. The V gene is TRBV5-4, the J gene TRBJ2-7, with 8 bases fitting TRBD1. Germline CDR1 reads SGHNT; CDR2 reads YYREEE (reference sequence). There are 13 residues in the CDR3. J was trimmed by 5 bases and V by 3 bases; bases with no gene match: 4.